The text below deals with one T cell receptor beta chain. This table comes from immunoSEQ multiplex PCR, and its TCRdb copy is limited to in-frame clones, with some not included. The sample includes some 150,000 clones, 65% to 90% seen only once; the top ten take around 3.5%. This sample was taken from a study of blood T cell repertoires in COVID-19. V lost 5 bases and J lost 5; bases outside the gene matches: 8. This CDR3 is 15 amino acids long. Germline assignment: CDR1 KGHSH and CDR2 LQKENI. This sequence was found in a man aged 65 to 79 with acute or convalescent COVID-19. The chain couples TRBV18 to TRBJ2-5; 10 nucleotides agree with TRBD2. What was sequenced was peripheral blood. The CDR3 region is CASSSLAGGGETQYF. In DNA form, the CDR3 reads TGTGCCAGCTCATCTTTAGCGGGAGGCGGGGAGACCCAGTACTTC.